This T cell receptor (beta chain) was recovered during a study of shared clonotypes between healthy human individuals. Points from the study as a whole: The generation probabilities recorded for non-shared clonotypes fell below those of clonotypes shared by all four donors.

This CDR3 contains 17 residues. V gave up 0 bases and J gave up 5 bases; unmatched junction bases: 8. The germline V gene encodes CDR1 SNHLY and CDR2 FYNNEI. Details on this clone: Its specificity is not known.

Only in-frame clones appear in the TCRdb table, and some are missing; sequencing was by immunoSEQ multiplex PCR. The sample includes approximately 1,000,000 clones, about 72% of them seen just once. Sequencing was performed on memory CD4+ T cells from PBMCs. Subset noted: CD45RA-negative fraction. This receptor was obtained from a man between 18 and 35 years old in good health. Some clones in this sample may be carry-over from other donors' samples. The V and J genes are TRBV2 and TRBJ1-5; the match to TRBD1 covers 9 bases. The CDR3 nucleotides are TGTGCCAGCAGTGAAGCGTACGGGACAGGGAAGGATCAGCCCCAGCATTTT. It codes for CASSEAYGTGKDQPQHF.